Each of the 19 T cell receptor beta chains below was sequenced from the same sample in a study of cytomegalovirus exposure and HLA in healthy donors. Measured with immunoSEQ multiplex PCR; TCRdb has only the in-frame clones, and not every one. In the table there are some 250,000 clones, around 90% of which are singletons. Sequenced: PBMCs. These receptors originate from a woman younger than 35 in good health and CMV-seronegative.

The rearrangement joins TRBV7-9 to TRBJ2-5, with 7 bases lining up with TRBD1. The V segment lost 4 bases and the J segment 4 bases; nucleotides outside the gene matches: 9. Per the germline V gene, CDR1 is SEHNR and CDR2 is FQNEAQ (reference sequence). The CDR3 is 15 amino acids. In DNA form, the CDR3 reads TGTGCCAGCAGCTCCTTCCCGACAGGGAGAGAGACCCAGTACTTC. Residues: CASSSFPTGRETQYF.

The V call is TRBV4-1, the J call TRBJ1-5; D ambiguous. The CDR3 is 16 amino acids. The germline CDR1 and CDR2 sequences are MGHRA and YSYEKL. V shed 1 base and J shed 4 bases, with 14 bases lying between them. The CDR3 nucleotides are TGCGCCAGCAGCCAAGTTAGGCTGGCAGGTAATCAGCCCCAGCATTTT. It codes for CASSQVRLAGNQPQHF.

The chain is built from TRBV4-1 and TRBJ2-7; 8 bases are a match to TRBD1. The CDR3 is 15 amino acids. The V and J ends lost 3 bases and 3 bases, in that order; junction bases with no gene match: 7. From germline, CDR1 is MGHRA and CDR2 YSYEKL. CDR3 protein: CASSQGTGTHYEQYF. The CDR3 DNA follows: TGCGCCAGCAGCCAGGGGACAGGAACCCACTACGAGCAGTACTTC.

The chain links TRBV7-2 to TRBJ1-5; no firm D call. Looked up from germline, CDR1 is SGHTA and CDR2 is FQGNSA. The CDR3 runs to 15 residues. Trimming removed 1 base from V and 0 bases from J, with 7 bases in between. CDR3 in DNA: TGTGCCAGCAGCTTAGTTGGCCATAGCAATCAGCCCCAGCATTTT. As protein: CASSLVGHSNQPQHF.

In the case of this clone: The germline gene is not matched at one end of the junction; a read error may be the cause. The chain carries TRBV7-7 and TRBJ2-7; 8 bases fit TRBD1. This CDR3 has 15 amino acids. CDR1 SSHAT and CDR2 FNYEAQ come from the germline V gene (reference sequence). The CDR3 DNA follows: TGTGCTAGCAGCCGGTCTTTGGACAGGGTCTACGAGCAGTACTTC. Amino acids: CASSRSLDRVYEQYF.

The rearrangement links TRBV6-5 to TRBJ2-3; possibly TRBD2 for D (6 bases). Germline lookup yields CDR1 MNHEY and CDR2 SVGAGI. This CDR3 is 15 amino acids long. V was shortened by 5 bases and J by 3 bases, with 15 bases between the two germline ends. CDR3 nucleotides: TGTGCCAGCAGTACGGGGGTAAGGGGTACAGATACGCAGTATTTT. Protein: CASSTGVRGTDTQYF.

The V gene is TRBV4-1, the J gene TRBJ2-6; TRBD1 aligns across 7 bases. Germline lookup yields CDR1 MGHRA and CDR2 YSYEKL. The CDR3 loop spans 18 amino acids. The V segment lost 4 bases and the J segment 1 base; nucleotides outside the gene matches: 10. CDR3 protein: CASSLKDRKASGANVLTF. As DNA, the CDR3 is TGCGCCAGCAGCCTAAAGGACAGGAAAGCTTCTGGGGCCAACGTCCTGACTTTC.

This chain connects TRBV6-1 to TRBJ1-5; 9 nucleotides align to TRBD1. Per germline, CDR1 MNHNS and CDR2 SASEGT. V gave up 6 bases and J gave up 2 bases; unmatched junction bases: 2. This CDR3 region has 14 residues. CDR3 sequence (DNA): TGTGCCAGCAGGGGACAGGGAGGCAATCAGCCCCAGCATTTT. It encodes CASRGQGGNQPQHF.

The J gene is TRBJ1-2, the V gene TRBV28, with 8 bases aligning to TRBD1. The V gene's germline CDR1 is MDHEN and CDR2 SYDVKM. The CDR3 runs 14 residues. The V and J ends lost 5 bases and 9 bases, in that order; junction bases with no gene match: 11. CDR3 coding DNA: TGTGCCAGCAGTCTGGCACAGGGGGTGCTAAGCTACACCTTC. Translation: CASSLAQGVLSYTF.

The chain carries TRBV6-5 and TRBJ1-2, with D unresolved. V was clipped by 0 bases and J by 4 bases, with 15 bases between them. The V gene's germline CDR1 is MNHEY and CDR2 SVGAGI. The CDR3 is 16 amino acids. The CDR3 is CASSYSIGETSYGYTF. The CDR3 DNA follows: TGTGCCAGCAGTTACTCGATCGGGGAGACCTCCTATGGCTACACCTTC.

CDR3 bases: TGTGCCAGTAGTATTGCCGGTGTTAGCAATCAGCCCCAGCATTTT. Encoded protein: CASSIAGVSNQPQHF. The J gene is TRBJ1-5, the V gene TRBV19; no definite D call. In germline, CDR1 is LNHDA, CDR2 SQIVND (reference sequence). V was pared by 3 bases and J by 0 bases, with 9 bases between. This CDR3 is built from 15 residues. The variable domain in full, completed from reference TRBV19 and TRBJ1-5, reads DGGITQSPKYLFRKEGQNVTLSCEQNLNHDAMYWYRQDPGQGLRLIYYSQIVNDFQKGDIAEGYSVSREKKESFPLTVTSAQKNPTAFYLCASSIAGVSNQPQHFGDGTRLSIL.

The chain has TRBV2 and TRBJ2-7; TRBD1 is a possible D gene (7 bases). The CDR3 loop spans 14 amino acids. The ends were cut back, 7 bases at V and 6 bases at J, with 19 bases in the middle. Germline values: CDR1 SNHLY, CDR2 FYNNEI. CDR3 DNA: TGTGCCAGCATGGAGGGGGCTATAATCGGCGAGCAGTACGTC. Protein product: CASMEGAIIGEQYV.

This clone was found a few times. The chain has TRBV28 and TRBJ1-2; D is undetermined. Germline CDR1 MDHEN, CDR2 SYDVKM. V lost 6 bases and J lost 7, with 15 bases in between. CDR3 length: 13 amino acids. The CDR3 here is CASSPGVDRGYTF. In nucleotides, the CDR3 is TGTGCCAGCAGCCCAGGCGTCGATCGTGGCTACACCTTC.

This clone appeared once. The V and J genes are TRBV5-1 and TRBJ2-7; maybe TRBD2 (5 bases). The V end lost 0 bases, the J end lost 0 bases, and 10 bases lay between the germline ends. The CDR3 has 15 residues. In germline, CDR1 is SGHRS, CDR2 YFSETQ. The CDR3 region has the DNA TGCGCCAGCAGCTTGGTCCACGGAGGCTCCTACGAGCAGTACTTC. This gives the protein CASSLVHGGSYEQYF.

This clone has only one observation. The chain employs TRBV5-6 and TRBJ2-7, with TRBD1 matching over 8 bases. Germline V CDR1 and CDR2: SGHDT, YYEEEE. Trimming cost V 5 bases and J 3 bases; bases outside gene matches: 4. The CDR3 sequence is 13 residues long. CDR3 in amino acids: CASRIGQGYEQYV. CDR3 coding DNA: TGTGCCAGCAGAATCGGACAGGGCTACGAGCAGTACGTC.

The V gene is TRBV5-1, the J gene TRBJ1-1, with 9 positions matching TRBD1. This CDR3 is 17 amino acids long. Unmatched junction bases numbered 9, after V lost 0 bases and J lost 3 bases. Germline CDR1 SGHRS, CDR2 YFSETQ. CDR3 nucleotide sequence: TGCGCCAGCAGCTTGGTCCGAGACAGGGGGAGGGACACTGAAGCTTTCTTT. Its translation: CASSLVRDRGRDTEAFF.

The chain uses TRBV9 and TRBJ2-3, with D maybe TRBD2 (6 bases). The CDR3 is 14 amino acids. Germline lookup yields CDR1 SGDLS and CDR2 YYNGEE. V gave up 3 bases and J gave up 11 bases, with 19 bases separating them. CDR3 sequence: CASSEADGGFWQYF. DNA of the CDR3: TGTGCCAGCAGCGAGGCCGACGGGGGTTTTTGGCAGTATTTT. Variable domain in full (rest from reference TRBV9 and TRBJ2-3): DSGVTQTPKHLITATGQRVTLRCSPRSGDLSVYWYQQSLDQGLQFLIQYYNGEERAKGNILERFSAQQFPDLHSELNLSSLELGDSALYFCASSEADGGFWQYFGPGTRLTVL.

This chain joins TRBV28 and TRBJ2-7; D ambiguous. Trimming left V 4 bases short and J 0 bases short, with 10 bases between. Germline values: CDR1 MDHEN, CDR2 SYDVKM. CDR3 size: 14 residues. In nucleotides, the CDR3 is TGTGCCAGCAGTTCGACGCGGATCTCCTACGAGCAGTACGTC. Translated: CASSSTRISYEQYV.

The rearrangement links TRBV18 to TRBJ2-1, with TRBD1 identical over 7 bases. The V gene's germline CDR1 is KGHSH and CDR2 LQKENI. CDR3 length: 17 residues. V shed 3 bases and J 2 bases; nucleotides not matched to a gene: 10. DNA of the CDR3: TGTGCCAGCTCACCCAACACAGGGGTTCGGGCCTACAATGAGCAGTTCTTC. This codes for CASSPNTGVRAYNEQFF.